Presented here are 15 T cell receptor beta chains from one specimen sequenced in a study of CD8+ T cells in alopecia areata. Treatment defined: oral pan-JAK inhibitor, 5-10 mg twice daily. Isolated RNA was reverse transcribed into cDNA used as the sequencing template. Generated by immunoSEQ multiplex PCR, the TCRdb table keeps only in-frame clones and is missing some. The table shows about 200,000 clones, with more than 55% occurring only once. This material consisted of CD4+ T cells sorted from blood, taken between weeks 49 and 50, from a patient treated with tofacitinib. The receptors stem from a human donor with alopecia areata.

The chain is built from TRBV4-3 and TRBJ2-7; tentatively, D is TRBD1 (5 bases). Germline values: CDR1 LGHNA, CDR2 YSLEER. The V and J ends lost 4 bases and 3 bases respectively, with 10 bases between them. The CDR3 runs 13 residues. The CDR3 region is CASSRRQGYEQYF. The DNA of the CDR3 is TGCGCCAGCAGCCGTCGCCAGGGCTACGAGCAGTACTTC.

This clone was observed once. The chain links TRBV7-2 to TRBJ2-7, with D maybe TRBD2 (6 bases). The CDR3 has 13 amino acids. CDR1 and CDR2 (germline): SGHTA, FQGNSA. Trimming shortened V by 10 bases and J by 4 bases, and 17 bases separated the two germline ends. In DNA, the CDR3 is TGTGCCACCGGGACGGGGAGGCGATACGAGCAGTACTTC. It is translated as CATGTGRRYEQYF.

The V gene is TRBV19, the J gene TRBJ1-2; D call uncertain. Germline CDR1 and CDR2: LNHDA and SQIVND (reference sequence). The V end was cut by 8 bases, the J end by 4 bases, with 8 bases between. This CDR3 comprises 11 residues. CDR3 amino acids: CASFRSYGYTF. CDR3 sequence (DNA): TGTGCCAGTTTCAGAAGCTATGGCTACACCTTC. Full variable domain (rest looked up from reference TRBV19 and TRBJ1-2): DGGITQSPKYLFRKEGQNVTLSCEQNLNHDAMYWYRQDPGQGLRLIYYSQIVNDFQKGDIAEGYSVSREKKESFPLTVTSAQKNPTAFYLCASFRSYGYTFGSGTRLTVV.

The chain links TRBV11-2 to TRBJ2-2; D not resolved. Germline CDR1 and CDR2: SGHAT and FQNNGV. The CDR3 is 11 residues long. V lost 3 bases and J lost 7, with 3 bases in between. The CDR3 nucleotides are TGTGCCAGCAGCTTTTTCGGGGAGCTGTTTTTT. This translates into CASSFFGELFF. The full variable domain, rest sourced from reference TRBV11-2 and TRBJ2-2, is EAGVAQSPRYKIIEKRQSVAFWCNPISGHATLYWYQQILGQGPKLLIQFQNNGVVDDSQLPKDRFSAERLKGVDSTLKIQPAKLEDSAVYLCASSFFGELFFGEGSRLTVL.

V and J are TRBV27 and TRBJ1-2; D ambiguous. The germline V gene encodes CDR1 MNHEY and CDR2 SMNVEV (reference sequence). The CDR3 has 16 residues. The V end lost 7 bases, the J end lost 0 bases, and 18 bases lay between the germline ends. CDR3 sequence: CASMGLGLSSNYGYTF. The CDR3 DNA reads TGTGCCAGCATGGGGTTGGGTTTATCGTCTAACTATGGCTACACCTTC.

The J gene is TRBJ2-1, the V gene TRBV7-2; D is ambiguous. Trimming shortened V by 0 bases and J by 4 bases, and 7 bases separated the two germline ends. Germline V gene lookup returns CDR1 SGHTA and CDR2 FQGNSA. The CDR3 is 14 residues long. The CDR3, as DNA: TGTGCCAGCAGCTTAGCAGGCCAATACAATGAGCAGTTCTTC. Translation gives CASSLAGQYNEQFF.

The DNA of the CDR3 is TGCAGCGTTTACCCCCGGGGTTACAATGAGCAGTTCTTC. Its protein is CSVYPRGYNEQFF. V usage is TRBV29-1 and J usage is TRBJ2-1, with D possibly matching TRBD2 (5 bases). The CDR3 contains 13 residues. The V and J ends lost 5 bases and 4 bases respectively, with 12 bases between them. The V gene's germline CDR1 is SQVTM and CDR2 ANQGSEA.

This clone was observed a handful of times. V usage is TRBV10-3 and J usage is TRBJ1-5, with a weak D call TRBD1 (6 bases). The CDR3 has 15 amino acids. V gave up 6 bases and J gave up 3 bases, with 15 bases separating them. CDR1 ENHRY and CDR2 SYGVKD come from the germline V gene. As DNA, the CDR3 is TGTGCCATCAGCGATACAGGGAAGCTCAATCAGCCCCAGCATTTT. This gives the protein CAISDTGKLNQPQHF.

This clone was counted ten times or more. This sequence joins TRBV2 and TRBJ2-1; D is unresolved. The CDR3 loop spans 13 amino acids. Germline V lookup: CDR1 SNHLY, CDR2 FYNNEI. Between the trimmed V and J ends, which lost 6 bases and 10 bases, there was a span of 16 bases. CDR3 in amino acids: CASRSGSKGEQFF. CDR3 DNA sequence: TGTGCCAGCAGGTCCGGTTCTAAGGGCGAGCAGTTCTTC.

This clone has more than one count but fewer than ten. This chain connects TRBV2 to TRBJ1-5, with TRBD1 identical over 11 bases. V shed 6 bases, J shed 5 bases, and the junction held 6 bases outside the gene matches. The CDR3 totals 15 residues. The germline gives CDR1 SNHLY, CDR2 FYNNEI. The CDR3 region is CASRPWTGGDQPQHF. CDR3 DNA: TGTGCCAGCAGACCGTGGACAGGGGGCGATCAGCCCCAGCATTTT.

This clone was seen more than once but under ten times. The rearrangement uses TRBV5-6 and TRBJ2-1; D is ambiguous. CDR1 SGHDT and CDR2 YYEEEE come from the germline V gene. V lost 0 bases and J lost 11, with 12 bases in between. The CDR3 sequence is 13 residues long. In DNA form, the CDR3 reads TGTGCCAGCAGCTTGGACCCGTCCCCCCAGCAGTTCTTC. Amino acid sequence: CASSLDPSPQQFF.

At least ten counts were recorded for this clone. The rearrangement links TRBV4-2 to TRBJ2-2, with D perhaps matching TRBD1 or TRBD2 (5 bases each). With 0 bases removed from V and 6 bases from J, the gap between germline ends came to 11 bases. The CDR3 covers 15 residues. Germline values: CDR1 LGHNA, CDR2 YNFKEQ. The CDR3 region is CASSQDVGAAGELFF. CDR3 nucleotides: TGTGCCAGCAGCCAAGACGTCGGGGCGGCCGGGGAGCTGTTTTTT.

V usage is TRBV4-1 and J usage is TRBJ2-1, with no clear D. Trimming left V 0 bases short and J 5 bases short, with 14 bases between. Germline CDR1 MGHRA, CDR2 YSYEKL. The CDR3 length is 16 residues. CDR3 DNA sequence: TGCGCCAGCAGCCAAGAGGTCACTTCGGTGCACAATGAGCAGTTCTTC. Its translation: CASSQEVTSVHNEQFF.

J is TRBJ2-1 and V is TRBV5-1; 8 positions match TRBD1. Trimming took 6 bases from V and 8 from J; bases not matched to a gene: 10. Germline values: CDR1 SGHRS, CDR2 YFSETQ. This CDR3 region has 14 residues. CDR3 nucleotide sequence: TGCGCCAGCACCCTAGACAGGGGCGGCGATGAGCAGTTCTTC. Translation gives CASTLDRGGDEQFF.

This clone was recorded a few times. The chain employs TRBV29-1 and TRBJ2-3; 12 nucleotides line up with TRBD1. This CDR3 contains 12 residues. Looked up from germline, CDR1 is SQVTM and CDR2 is ANQGSEA. The CDR3 nucleotides read TGCTCGGGACAGGGGGCACTGGGTACGCAGTATTTT. This gives the protein CSGQGALGTQYF.